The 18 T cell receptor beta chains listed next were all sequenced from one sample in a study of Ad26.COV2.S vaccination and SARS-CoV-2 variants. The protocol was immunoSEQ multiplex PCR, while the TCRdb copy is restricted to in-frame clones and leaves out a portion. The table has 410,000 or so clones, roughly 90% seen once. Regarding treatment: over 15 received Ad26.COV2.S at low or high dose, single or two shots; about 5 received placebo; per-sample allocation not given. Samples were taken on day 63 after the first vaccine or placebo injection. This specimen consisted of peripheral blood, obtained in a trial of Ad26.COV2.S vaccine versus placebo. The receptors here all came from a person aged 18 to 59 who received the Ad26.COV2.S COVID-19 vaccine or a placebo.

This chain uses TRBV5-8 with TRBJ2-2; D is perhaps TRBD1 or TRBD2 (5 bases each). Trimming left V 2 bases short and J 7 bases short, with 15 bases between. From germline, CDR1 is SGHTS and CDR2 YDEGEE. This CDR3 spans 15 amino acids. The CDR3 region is CASSFGDGVFGELFF. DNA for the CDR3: TGTGCCAGCAGCTTCGGGGACGGAGTTTTCGGGGAGCTGTTTTTT.

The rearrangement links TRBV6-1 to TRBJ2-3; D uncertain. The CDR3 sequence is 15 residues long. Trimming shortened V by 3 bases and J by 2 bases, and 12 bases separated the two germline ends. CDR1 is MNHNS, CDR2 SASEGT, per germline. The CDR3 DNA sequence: TGTGCCAGCAGTGATTGGGCACCTATCACAGATACGCAGTATTTT. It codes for CASSDWAPITDTQYF.

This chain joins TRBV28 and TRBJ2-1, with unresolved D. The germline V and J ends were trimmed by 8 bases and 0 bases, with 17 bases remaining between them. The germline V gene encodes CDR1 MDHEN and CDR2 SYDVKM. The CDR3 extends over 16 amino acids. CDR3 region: CASCYPLGVSYNEQFF. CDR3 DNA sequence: TGTGCCAGCTGTTACCCCCTGGGTGTCTCCTACAATGAGCAGTTCTTC.

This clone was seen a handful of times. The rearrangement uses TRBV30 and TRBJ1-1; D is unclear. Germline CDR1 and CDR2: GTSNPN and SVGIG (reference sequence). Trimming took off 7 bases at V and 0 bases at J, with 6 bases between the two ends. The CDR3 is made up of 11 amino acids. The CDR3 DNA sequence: TGTGCCTTCGGGGTGAACACTGAAGCTTTCTTT. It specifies CAFGVNTEAFF.

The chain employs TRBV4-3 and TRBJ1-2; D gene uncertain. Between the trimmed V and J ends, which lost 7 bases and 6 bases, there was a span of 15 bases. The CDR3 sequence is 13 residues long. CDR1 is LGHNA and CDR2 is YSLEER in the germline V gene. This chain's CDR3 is CASISEGWDGYTF. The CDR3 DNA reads TGCGCCAGCATCTCAGAGGGATGGGATGGCTACACCTTC.

The CDR3 sequence: CASSVRQGASEQYF. The DNA of the CDR3 is TGTGCCAGCAGCGTTCGACAGGGGGCGTCCGAGCAGTACTTC. The rearrangement joins TRBV9 to TRBJ2-7; 10 nucleotides line up with TRBD1. The germline V gene encodes CDR1 SGDLS and CDR2 YYNGEE. The CDR3 is 14 amino acids. Trimming removed 2 bases from V and 6 bases from J; junction bases left unmatched: 5.

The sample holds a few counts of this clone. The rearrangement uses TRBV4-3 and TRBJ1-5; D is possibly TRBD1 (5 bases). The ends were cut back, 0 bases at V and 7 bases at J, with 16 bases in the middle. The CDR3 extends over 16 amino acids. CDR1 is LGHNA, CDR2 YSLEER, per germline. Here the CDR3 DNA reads TGCGCCAGCAGCCAAGATGCGGGTGGGGCAACGCAGCCCCAGCATTTT. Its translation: CASSQDAGGATQPQHF.

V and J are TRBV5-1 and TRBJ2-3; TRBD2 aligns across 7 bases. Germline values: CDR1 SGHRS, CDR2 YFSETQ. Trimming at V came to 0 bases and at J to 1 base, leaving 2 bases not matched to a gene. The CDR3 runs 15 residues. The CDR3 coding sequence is TGCGCCAGCAGCTTGGATCGGGGGGGCACAGATACGCAGTATTTT. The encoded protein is CASSLDRGGTDTQYF.

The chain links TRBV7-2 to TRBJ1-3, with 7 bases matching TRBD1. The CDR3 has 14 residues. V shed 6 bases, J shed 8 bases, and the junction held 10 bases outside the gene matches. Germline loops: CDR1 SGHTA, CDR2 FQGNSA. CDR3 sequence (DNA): TGTGCCAGCAGACCTCAGACAGGGTTGGACACCATATATTTT. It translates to CASRPQTGLDTIYF.

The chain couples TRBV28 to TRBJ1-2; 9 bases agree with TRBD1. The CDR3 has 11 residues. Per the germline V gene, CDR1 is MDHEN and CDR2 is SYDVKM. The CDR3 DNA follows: TGTGCTGGACAGGGGACCTATGGCTACACCTTC. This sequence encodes CAGQGTYGYTF.

CDR3: CASSQDHGTIVYEQYF. The DNA of the CDR3 is TGTGCCAGCAGCCAAGATCATGGGACTATCGTGTACGAGCAGTACTTC. This chain connects TRBV3-1 (or the pseudogene TRBV3-2) to TRBJ2-7, with 7 positions matching TRBD2. V dropped 0 bases and J dropped 4; count of bases not matched to a gene: 9. Germline values: CDR1 LGHDT, CDR2 YNNKEL (reference sequence). The length of the CDR3 is 16 residues.

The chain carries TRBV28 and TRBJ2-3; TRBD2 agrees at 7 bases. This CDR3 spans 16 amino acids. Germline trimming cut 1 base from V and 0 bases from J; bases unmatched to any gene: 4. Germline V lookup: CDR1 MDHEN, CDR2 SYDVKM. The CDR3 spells CASSLYTSASTDTQYF. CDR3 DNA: TGTGCCAGCAGTTTATACACTAGCGCTAGCACAGATACGCAGTATTTT.

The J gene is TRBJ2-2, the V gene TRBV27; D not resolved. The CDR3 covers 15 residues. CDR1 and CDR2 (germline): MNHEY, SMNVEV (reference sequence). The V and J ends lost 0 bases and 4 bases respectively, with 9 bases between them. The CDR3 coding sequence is TGTGCCAGCAGTTTATCGCCCAACCCCACCGGGGAGCTGTTTTTT. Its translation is CASSLSPNPTGELFF.

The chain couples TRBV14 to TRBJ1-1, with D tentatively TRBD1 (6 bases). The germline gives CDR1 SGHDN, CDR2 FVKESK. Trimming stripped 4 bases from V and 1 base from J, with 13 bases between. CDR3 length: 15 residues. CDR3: CASSLLQDRNTEAFF. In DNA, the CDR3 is TGTGCCAGCAGCCTCCTACAGGACAGGAACACTGAAGCTTTCTTT.

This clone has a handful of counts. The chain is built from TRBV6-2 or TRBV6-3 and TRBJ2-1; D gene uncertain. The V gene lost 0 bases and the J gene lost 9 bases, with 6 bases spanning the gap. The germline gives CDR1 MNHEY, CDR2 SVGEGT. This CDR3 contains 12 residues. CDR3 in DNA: TGTGCCAGCAGTTACTCGTCCTTTGAGCAGTTCTTC. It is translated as CASSYSSFEQFF.

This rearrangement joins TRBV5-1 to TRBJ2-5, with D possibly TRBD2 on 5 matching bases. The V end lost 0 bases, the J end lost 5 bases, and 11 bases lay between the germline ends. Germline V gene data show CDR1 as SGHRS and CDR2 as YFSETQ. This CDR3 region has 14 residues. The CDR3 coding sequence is TGCGCCAGCAGCTTGGACCCAGGCGGGGAGACCCAGTACTTC. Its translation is CASSLDPGGETQYF. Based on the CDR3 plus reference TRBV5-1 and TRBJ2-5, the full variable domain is KAGVTQTPRYLIKTRGQQVTLSCSPISGHRSVSWYQQTPGQGLQFLFEYFSETQRNKGNFPGRFSGRQFSNSRSEMNVSTLELGDSALYLCASSLDPGGETQYFGPGTRLLVL.

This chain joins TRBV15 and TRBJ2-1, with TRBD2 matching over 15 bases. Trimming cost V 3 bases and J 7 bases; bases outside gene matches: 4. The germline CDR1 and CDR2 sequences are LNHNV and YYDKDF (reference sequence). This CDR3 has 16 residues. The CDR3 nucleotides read TGTGCCACCAGCAGTCCCGGGACTAGCGGGGGGAATGAGCAGTTCTTC. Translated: CATSSPGTSGGNEQFF.

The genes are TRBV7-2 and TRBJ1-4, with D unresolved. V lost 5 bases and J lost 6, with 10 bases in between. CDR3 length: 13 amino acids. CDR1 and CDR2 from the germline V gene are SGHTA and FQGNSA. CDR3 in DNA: TGTGCCAGCAGCAGAGCGAATTATGAAAAACTGTTTTTT. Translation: CASSRANYEKLFF.